These T cell receptor beta chains were read from a single sample in a study of regulatory T cells in long-lasting Graves disease. TCRdb ran MiXCR on the multiplex PCR reads and lists one entry per CDR3 protein. The sample contains hundreds of thousands of distinct CDR3 sequences, about 20% of which appear only once. The source material was peripheral blood mononuclear cells (PBMCs), sampled when the disease was refractory, from a patient treated with antithyroid drugs. These receptors were collected from a female donor with Graves disease. The CDR3 runs from the conserved cysteine through the conserved F or W. A D gene is named only where the DNA matches it firmly. Clone size is shown for a subset of rows, as once, few, many or a class of expanded clone.

D gene	clone size	V gene	J gene	CDR3 protein	CDR3 DNA
TRBD1	many	TRBV12-3/TRBV12-4	TRBJ1-5	CASRLGQGLIWNQPQHF	TGTGCCAGCAGACTTGGACAGGGATTAATCTGGAATCAGCCCCAGCATTTT
TRBD1	NA	TRBV4-2	TRBJ2-3	CASSQAQGAIGTQYF	TGTGCCAGCAGCCAAGCGCAGGGGGCGATTGGTACGCAGTATTTT
TRBD1	few	TRBV20-1	TRBJ2-7	CSARTPGTAYEQYF	TGCAGTGCTAGAACCCCCGGGACAGCCTACGAGCAGTACTTC
NA	NA	TRBV27	TRBJ1-1	CATKPQGNTEAFF	TGTGCCACCAAACCCCAGGGGAACACTGAAGCTTTCTTT
NA	NA	TRBV5-4	TRBJ2-7	CASSVQTVTEQYF	TGTGCCAGCAGCGTCCAGACTGTTACCGAGCAGTACTTC
TRBD1	few	TRBV15	TRBJ1-5	CATRTTGRGGNQPQHF	TGTGCCACTCGAACGACAGGGCGCGGGGGCAATCAGCCCCAGCATTTT
NA	many	TRBV3-1	TRBJ1-3	CASSDSGNTIYF	TGTGCCAGCAGCGACTCTGGAAACACCATATATTTT
TRBD1	many	TRBV20-1	TRBJ1-4	CSAIGTVEKLFF	TGCAGTGCTATCGGGACAGTTGAAAAACTGTTTTTT
TRBD1	NA	TRBV18	TRBJ1-6	CASSPTGGESPLHF	TGTGCCAGCTCACCGACAGGGGGAGAATCCCCCCTCCACTTT
NA	NA	TRBV6-9	TRBJ2-3	CASSSEWAGRDTQYF	TGTGCCAGCAGTTCTGAGTGGGCTGGTAGGGATACGCAGTATTTT
TRBD1	NA	TRBV18	TRBJ2-3	CASSPQDRPPDTQYF	TGTGCCAGCTCACCACAGGACAGGCCGCCGGATACGCAGTATTTT
NA	few	TRBV6-1	TRBJ2-7	CASIPHGEFIEQYF	TGTGCCAGCATCCCCCACGGGGAGTTCATCGAGCAGTACTTC
TRBD2	many	TRBV6-2/TRBV6-3	TRBJ2-5	CASSYSGLAGKETQYF	TGTGCCAGCAGTTACTCCGGACTAGCGGGAAAAGAGACCCAGTACTTC
NA	many	TRBV27	TRBJ1-1	CASSLSRFNEAFF	TGTGCCAGCAGTTTATCCCGCTTCAATGAAGCTTTCTTT
NA	few	TRBV5-1	TRBJ1-1	CASSGLDTEAFF	TGCGCCAGCAGCGGTTTGGACACTGAAGCTTTCTTT
NA	NA	TRBV20-1	TRBJ2-1	CSARDWGYNEQFF	TGCAGTGCTAGAGATTGGGGCTACAATGAGCAGTTCTTC
TRBD1	few	TRBV11-2	TRBJ1-1	CASSWRGRTEAFF	TGTGCCAGCAGCTGGAGGGGGCGGACTGAAGCTTTCTTT
TRBD1	many	TRBV2	TRBJ2-7	CATQGARGSYEQYF	TGTGCCACCCAGGGGGCTAGGGGTTCCTACGAGCAGTACTTC
TRBD1	many	TRBV28	TRBJ2-7	CASTSMLDRAYEQYF	TGTGCCAGCACCTCAATGTTGGACAGGGCCTACGAGCAGTACTTC
NA	NA	TRBV4-3	TRBJ1-6	CASSQQAGGESPLHF	TGCGCCAGCAGCCAACAAGCGGGCGGAGAGTCACCCCTCCACTTT
TRBD1	many	TRBV6-2/TRBV6-3	TRBJ2-7	CASSGGQGGYEQYF	TGTGCCAGCAGTGGCGGACAGGGGGGCTACGAGCAGTACTTC
NA	many	TRBV11-2	TRBJ2-5	CASSLVGETQYF	TGTGCCAGCAGCTTAGTCGGGGAGACCCAGTACTTC
TRBD1	NA	TRBV10-3	TRBJ1-1	CAISGDRAGNTEAFF	TGTGCCATCAGTGGAGACAGGGCCGGGAACACTGAAGCTTTCTTT
TRBD1	NA	TRBV6-5	TRBJ2-7	CASSYAEQGSNYEQYF	TGTGCCAGCAGTTACGCTGAACAGGGGAGCAACTACGAGCAGTACTTC
NA	NA	TRBV6-9	TRBJ2-3	CASSYWGTSTDTQYF	TGTGCCAGCAGTTACTGGGGTACTAGCACAGATACGCAGTATTTT
TRBD2	few	TRBV7-8	TRBJ2-7	CASSLTGGRAYEQYF	TGTGCCAGCAGTTTGACGGGCGGGAGGGCCTACGAGCAGTACTTC
NA	many	TRBV5-1	TRBJ2-4	CASSLETNTKNIQYF	TGCGCCAGCAGCTTGGAGACTAACACCAAAAACATTCAGTACTTC
NA	few	TRBV30	TRBJ2-5	CAWNEPSGLPYQETQYF	TGTGCCTGGAACGAACCTTCGGGACTCCCTTACCAAGAGACCCAGTACTTC
TRBD2	NA	TRBV20-1	TRBJ2-7	CSASTSGGSSYEQYF	TGCAGTGCCTCGACTAGCGGGGGCAGCTCCTACGAGCAGTACTTC
NA	few	TRBV4-1	TRBJ1-5	CASSQEGGFQPQHF	TGCGCCAGCAGCCAAGAAGGGGGGTTTCAGCCCCAGCATTTT
TRBD1	many	TRBV5-1	TRBJ2-7	CASSGQGPQLGEQYF	TGCGCCAGCAGCGGACAGGGGCCACAGTTGGGAGAGCAGTACTTC
TRBD1	NA	TRBV29-1	TRBJ2-2	CSVEGPGQGAAGELFF	TGCAGCGTTGAAGGTCCGGGACAGGGGGCGGCCGGGGAGCTGTTTTTT
NA	few	TRBV19	TRBJ1-5	CASSSIGGTDNQPQHF	TGTGCCAGTAGTAGTATCGGGGGCACAGACAATCAGCCCCAGCATTTT
NA	few	TRBV12-3/TRBV12-4	TRBJ2-3	CASRSRTDTQYF	TGTGCCAGCAGAAGCAGGACAGATACGCAGTATTTT
NA	many	TRBV5-5	TRBJ1-2	CASTMRANYGYTF	TGTGCCAGCACAATGAGGGCTAACTATGGCTACACCTTC
TRBD2	NA	TRBV5-4	TRBJ2-3	CASSPLPGLAVNTDTQYF	TGTGCCAGCAGCCCACTTCCGGGACTAGCGGTAAACACAGATACGCAGTATTTT
NA	many	TRBV28	TRBJ1-5	CASSLVRNQPQHF	TGTGCCAGCAGTTTAGTGAGAAATCAGCCCCAGCATTTT
NA	few	TRBV19	TRBJ2-2	CASSIGWDTGELFF	TGTGCCAGTAGTATAGGTTGGGACACCGGGGAGCTGTTTTTT
NA	many	TRBV12-3/TRBV12-4	TRBJ2-7	CASSFRSVASYEQYF	TGTGCCAGCAGCTTCCGAAGTGTGGCCTCCTACGAGCAGTACTTC
NA	many	TRBV7-3	TRBJ2-2	CASSSRQNHTGELFF	TGTGCCAGCAGCTCCAGACAGAATCACACCGGGGAGCTGTTTTTT
NA	many	TRBV6-5	TRBJ2-1	CASSYQTDNEQFF	TGTGCCAGCAGTTACCAGACCGATAATGAGCAGTTCTTC
NA	few	TRBV14	TRBJ2-7	CASSQVQGLSEQYF	TGTGCCAGCAGCCAAGTCCAGGGGCTTAGCGAGCAGTACTTC